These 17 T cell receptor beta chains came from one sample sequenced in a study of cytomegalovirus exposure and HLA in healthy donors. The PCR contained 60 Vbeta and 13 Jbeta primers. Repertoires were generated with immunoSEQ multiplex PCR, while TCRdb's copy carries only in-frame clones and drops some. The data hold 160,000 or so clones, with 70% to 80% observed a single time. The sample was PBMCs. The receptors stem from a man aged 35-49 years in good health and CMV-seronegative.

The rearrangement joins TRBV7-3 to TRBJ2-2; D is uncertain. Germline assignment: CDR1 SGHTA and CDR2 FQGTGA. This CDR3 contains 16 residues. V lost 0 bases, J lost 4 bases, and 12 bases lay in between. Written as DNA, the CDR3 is TGTGCCAGCAGCTTAACCCTATCCGAGTCCACCGGGGAGCTGTTTTTT. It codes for CASSLTLSESTGELFF.

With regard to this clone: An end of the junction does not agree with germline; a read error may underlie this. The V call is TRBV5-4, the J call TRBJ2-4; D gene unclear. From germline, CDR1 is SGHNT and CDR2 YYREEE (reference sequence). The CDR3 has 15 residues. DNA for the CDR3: TGTGCCAGCAGCTTGTCCAACCCAGCCAAAAACAGTCAGTACTTC. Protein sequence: CASSLSNPAKNSQYF.

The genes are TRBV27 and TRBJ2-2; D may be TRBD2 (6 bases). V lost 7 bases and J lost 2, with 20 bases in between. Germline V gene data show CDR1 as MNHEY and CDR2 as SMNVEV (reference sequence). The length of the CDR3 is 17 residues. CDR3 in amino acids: CASITRMGGKNTGELFF. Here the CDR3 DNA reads TGTGCCAGCATCACTCGTATGGGAGGAAAAAACACCGGGGAGCTGTTTTTT.

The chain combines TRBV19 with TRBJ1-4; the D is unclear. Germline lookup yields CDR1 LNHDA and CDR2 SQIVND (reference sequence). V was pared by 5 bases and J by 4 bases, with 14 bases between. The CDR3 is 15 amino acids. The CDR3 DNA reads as TGTGCCAGTAGTCCCAGCCGACTGGGTAATGAAAAACTGTTTTTT. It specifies CASSPSRLGNEKLFF.

CDR3 in amino acids: CASSQVPGQRSYNEQFF. The CDR3 coding sequence is TGCGCCAGCAGCCAAGTTCCGGGACAACGCTCCTACAATGAGCAGTTCTTC. The chain carries TRBV4-1 and TRBJ2-1; tentatively, D is TRBD1 (6 bases). The V gene's germline CDR1 is MGHRA and CDR2 YSYEKL. V lost 1 base and J lost 0, with 13 bases in between. The CDR3 totals 17 residues.

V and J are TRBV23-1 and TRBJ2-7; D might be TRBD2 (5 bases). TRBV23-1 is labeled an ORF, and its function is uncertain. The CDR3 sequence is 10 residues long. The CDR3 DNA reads TGCGTACGGGGATCCTACGAGCAGTACTTC. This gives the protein CVRGSYEQYF.

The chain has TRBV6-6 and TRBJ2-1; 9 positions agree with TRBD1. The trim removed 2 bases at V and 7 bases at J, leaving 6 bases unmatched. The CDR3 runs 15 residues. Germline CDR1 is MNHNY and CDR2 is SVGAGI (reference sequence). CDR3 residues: CASSYPGQGGNEQFF. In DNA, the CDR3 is TGTGCCAGCAGTTACCCGGGACAGGGAGGGAATGAGCAGTTCTTC.

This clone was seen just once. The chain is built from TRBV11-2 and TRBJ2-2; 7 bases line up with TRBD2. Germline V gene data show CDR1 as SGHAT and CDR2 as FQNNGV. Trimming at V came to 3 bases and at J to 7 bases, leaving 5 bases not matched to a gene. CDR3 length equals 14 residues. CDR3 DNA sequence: TGTGCCAGCAGCTTGGGGCGGGAGATCGGGGAGCTGTTTTTT. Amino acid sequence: CASSLGREIGELFF.

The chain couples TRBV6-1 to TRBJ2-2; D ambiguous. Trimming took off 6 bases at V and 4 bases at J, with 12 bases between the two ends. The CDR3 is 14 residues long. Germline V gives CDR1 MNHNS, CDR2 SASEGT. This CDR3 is CASSLPQSTGELFF. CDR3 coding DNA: TGTGCCAGCAGCCTTCCACAAAGCACCGGGGAGCTGTTTTTT.

CDR3 protein: CAWSVEGSGNTIYF. In DNA, the CDR3 is TGTGCCTGGAGTGTCGAGGGCTCTGGAAACACCATATATTTT. The chain carries TRBV30 and TRBJ1-3; D ambiguous. The germline V gene encodes CDR1 GTSNPN and CDR2 SVGIG (reference sequence). The CDR3 extends over 14 amino acids. V gave up 0 bases and J gave up 0 bases, with 6 bases separating them. Full variable domain (missing parts from reference TRBV30 and TRBJ1-3): SQTIHQWPATLVQPVGSPLSLECTVEGTSNPNLYWYRQAAGRGLQLLFYSVGIGQISSEVPQNLSASRPQDRQFILSSKKLLLSDSGFYLCAWSVEGSGNTIYFGEGSWLTVV.

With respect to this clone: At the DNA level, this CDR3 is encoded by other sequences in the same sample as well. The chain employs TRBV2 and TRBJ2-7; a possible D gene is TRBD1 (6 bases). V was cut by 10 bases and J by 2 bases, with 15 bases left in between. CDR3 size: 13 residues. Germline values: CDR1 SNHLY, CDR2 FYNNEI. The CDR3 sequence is CATKTGPTYEQYV. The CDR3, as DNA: TGTGCCACCAAGACAGGCCCTACCTACGAGCAGTACGTC.

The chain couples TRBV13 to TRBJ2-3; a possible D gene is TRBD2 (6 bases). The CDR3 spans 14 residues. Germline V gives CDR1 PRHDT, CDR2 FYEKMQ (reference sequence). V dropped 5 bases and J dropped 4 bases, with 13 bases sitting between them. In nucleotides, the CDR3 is TGTGCCAGCAGCCCCCAGGGAGGTGCAGATACGCAGTATTTT. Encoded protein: CASSPQGGADTQYF.

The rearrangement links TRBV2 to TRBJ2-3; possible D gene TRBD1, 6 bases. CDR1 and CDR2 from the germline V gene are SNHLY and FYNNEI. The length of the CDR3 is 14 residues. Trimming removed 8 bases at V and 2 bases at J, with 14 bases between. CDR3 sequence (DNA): TGTGCCAGCTTCAGGGGCACAGTCACAGATACGCAGTATTTT. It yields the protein CASFRGTVTDTQYF.

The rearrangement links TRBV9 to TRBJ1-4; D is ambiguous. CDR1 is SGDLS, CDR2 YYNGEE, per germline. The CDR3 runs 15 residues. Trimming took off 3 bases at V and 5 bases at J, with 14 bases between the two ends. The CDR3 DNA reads TGTGCCAGCAGCGCCGGGAAGGGTTTAAATGAAAAACTGTTTTTT. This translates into CASSAGKGLNEKLFF.

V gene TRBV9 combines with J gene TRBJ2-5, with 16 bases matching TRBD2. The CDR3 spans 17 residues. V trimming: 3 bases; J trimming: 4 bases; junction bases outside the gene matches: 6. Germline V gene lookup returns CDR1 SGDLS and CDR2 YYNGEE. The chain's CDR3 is CASSAGTSGRAGETQYF. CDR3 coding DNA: TGTGCCAGCAGCGCCGGGACTAGCGGGAGGGCCGGAGAGACCCAGTACTTC.

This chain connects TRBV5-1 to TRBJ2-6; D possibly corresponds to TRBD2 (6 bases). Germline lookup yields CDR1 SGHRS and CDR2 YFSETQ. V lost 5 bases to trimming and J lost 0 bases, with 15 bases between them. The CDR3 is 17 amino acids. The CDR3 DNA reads TGCGCCAGCAGTTTAATACCGGGAGACTCTGGGGCCAACGTCCTGACTTTC. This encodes CASSLIPGDSGANVLTF.

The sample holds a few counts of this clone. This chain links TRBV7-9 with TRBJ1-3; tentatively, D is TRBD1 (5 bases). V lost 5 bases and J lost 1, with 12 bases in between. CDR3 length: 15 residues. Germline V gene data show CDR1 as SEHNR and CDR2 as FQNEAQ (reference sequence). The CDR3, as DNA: TGTGCCAGCAGCGCTTTCAGGGTTTCTGGAAACACCATATATTTT. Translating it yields CASSAFRVSGNTIYF.